A selection of T cell receptor beta chains follows, all from one sample in a study of early stage breast cancer tumors. Generated by immunoSEQ multiplex PCR, the TCRdb table keeps only in-frame clones and is missing some. Among tens of thousands of clones, roughly 77% were seen once, and the ten largest hold 4.7%. Sequencing was performed on blood. The receptors come from a person in their 40s with breast cancer. Each CDR3 is given with its conserved first and last residue. The order of the fields is D gene, V gene, J gene, clone size, CDR3 protein, CDR3 DNA. D genes are given only for firm matches. Some rows mark clone size as missing; the rest say once, few, many or name a class of expanded clone.

d_call: .
v_call: TRBV14
j_call: TRBJ2-2
clone_size: .
cdr3_aa: CASSLLGRANTGELFF
cdr3_nt: TGTGCCAGCAGCCTACTAGGGCGGGCTAACACCGGGGAGCTGTTTTTT

d_call: TRBD2
v_call: TRBV5-1
j_call: TRBJ2-1
clone_size: .
cdr3_aa: CASSFGLAGNEQFF
cdr3_nt: TGCGCCAGCAGCTTTGGACTAGCAGGCAATGAGCAGTTCTTC

d_call: TRBD2
v_call: TRBV7-3
j_call: TRBJ2-7
clone_size: .
cdr3_aa: CASSLTLAGYDEQYF
cdr3_nt: TGTGCCAGCAGCTTAACGTTAGCGGGATATGACGAGCAGTACTTC

d_call: TRBD2
v_call: TRBV27
j_call: TRBJ2-5
clone_size: .
cdr3_aa: CASSLVFGGGETQYF
cdr3_nt: TGTGCCAGCAGTTTAGTGTTTGGGGGAGGGGAGACCCAGTACTTC

d_call: TRBD1
v_call: TRBV7-2
j_call: TRBJ1-2
clone_size: .
cdr3_aa: CASSFRGHGYTF
cdr3_nt: TGTGCCAGCAGCTTCAGGGGGCATGGCTACACCTTC

d_call: TRBD1
v_call: TRBV6-5
j_call: TRBJ1-2
clone_size: .
cdr3_aa: CASNRQGDYGYTF
cdr3_nt: TGTGCCAGCAATAGACAGGGTGACTATGGCTACACCTTC

d_call: .
v_call: TRBV18
j_call: TRBJ2-1
clone_size: few
cdr3_aa: CASSPGRTSDEQFF
cdr3_nt: TGTGCCAGCTCACCAGGTCGGACATCGGATGAGCAGTTCTTC

d_call: TRBD1
v_call: TRBV10-3
j_call: TRBJ1-1
clone_size: once
cdr3_aa: CAIRPTGGAGAFF
cdr3_nt: TGTGCCATCAGGCCGACAGGGGGCGCGGGTGCTTTCTTT

d_call: TRBD1
v_call: TRBV19
j_call: TRBJ1-1
clone_size: .
cdr3_aa: CASIPGQGYTEAFF
cdr3_nt: TGTGCCAGTATCCCGGGACAGGGATACACTGAAGCTTTCTTT

d_call: TRBD2
v_call: TRBV7-6
j_call: TRBJ2-5
clone_size: .
cdr3_aa: CASSLLAGRQETQYF
cdr3_nt: TGTGCCAGCAGCTTACTAGCGGGCCGACAAGAGACCCAGTACTTC

d_call: .
v_call: TRBV2
j_call: TRBJ1-2
clone_size: .
cdr3_aa: CASRTTSIPGYTF
cdr3_nt: TGTGCCAGCAGGACAACCTCCATTCCTGGCTACACCTTC

d_call: TRBD1
v_call: TRBV19
j_call: TRBJ1-1
clone_size: .
cdr3_aa: CASSIGTGAAFF
cdr3_nt: TGTGCCAGTAGTATAGGGACAGGGGCAGCTTTCTTT

d_call: .
v_call: TRBV10-3
j_call: TRBJ1-4
clone_size: .
cdr3_aa: CAISEGDNNEKLFF
cdr3_nt: TGTGCCATCAGTGAAGGGGATAACAATGAAAAACTGTTTTTT

d_call: .
v_call: TRBV19
j_call: TRBJ1-5
clone_size: once
cdr3_aa: CASSGIQGNQPQHF
cdr3_nt: TGTGCCAGTAGTGGAATCCAGGGTAATCAGCCCCAGCATTTT

d_call: .
v_call: TRBV7-2
j_call: TRBJ1-1
clone_size: .
cdr3_aa: CASSNGPNTEAFF
cdr3_nt: TGTGCCAGCAGCAATGGTCCGAACACTGAAGCTTTCTTT

d_call: .
v_call: TRBV28
j_call: TRBJ2-1
clone_size: few
cdr3_aa: CASTPRSGRLGSNEQFF
cdr3_nt: TGTGCCAGCACTCCCCGATCGGGCAGGTTGGGCAGCAATGAGCAGTTCTTC

d_call: .
v_call: TRBV19
j_call: TRBJ2-2
clone_size: .
cdr3_aa: CASSIDGAGELFF
cdr3_nt: TGTGCCAGTAGTATCGACGGGGCCGGGGAGCTGTTTTTT

d_call: .
v_call: TRBV30
j_call: TRBJ1-4
clone_size: medium-sized
cdr3_aa: CAWSSPLGEKLFF
cdr3_nt: TGTGCCTGGAGTAGCCCATTAGGGGAAAAACTGTTTTTT

d_call: .
v_call: TRBV7-6
j_call: TRBJ2-1
clone_size: .
cdr3_aa: CASSLAGLGADEQFF
cdr3_nt: TGTGCCAGCAGCTTAGCGGGGTTGGGGGCGGATGAGCAGTTCTTC

d_call: .
v_call: TRBV7-9
j_call: TRBJ1-4
clone_size: .
cdr3_aa: CASSLAVGGSEKLFF
cdr3_nt: TGTGCCAGCAGCTTAGCGGTTGGGGGGAGTGAAAAACTGTTTTTT

d_call: TRBD1
v_call: TRBV4-1
j_call: TRBJ2-2
clone_size: .
cdr3_aa: CASSQEGQGAWTGELFF
cdr3_nt: TGCGCCAGCAGCCAAGAAGGGCAGGGGGCATGGACCGGGGAGCTGTTTTTT

d_call: .
v_call: TRBV6-5
j_call: TRBJ2-3
clone_size: .
cdr3_aa: CASSYYGAKDTQYF
cdr3_nt: TGTGCCAGCAGTTACTACGGGGCTAAAGATACGCAGTATTTT

d_call: TRBD1
v_call: TRBV19
j_call: TRBJ2-7
clone_size: .
cdr3_aa: CASTKGQGVNEQYF
cdr3_nt: TGTGCCAGTACCAAGGGACAGGGAGTCAACGAGCAGTACTTC

d_call: TRBD1
v_call: TRBV27
j_call: TRBJ2-1
clone_size: .
cdr3_aa: CASSPTGPEQFF
cdr3_nt: TGTGCCAGCAGTCCGACAGGGCCTGAGCAGTTCTTC

d_call: .
v_call: TRBV5-4
j_call: TRBJ1-1
clone_size: .
cdr3_aa: CASSFRELNTEAFF
cdr3_nt: TGTGCCAGCAGCTTCCGGGAACTGAACACTGAAGCTTTCTTT

d_call: .
v_call: TRBV7-6
j_call: TRBJ2-1
clone_size: .
cdr3_aa: CASSLGANNEQFF
cdr3_nt: TGTGCCAGCAGCTTAGGGGCGAACAATGAGCAGTTCTTC

d_call: .
v_call: TRBV2
j_call: TRBJ1-3
clone_size: .
cdr3_aa: CASSVGWSSGNTIYF
cdr3_nt: TGTGCCAGCAGTGTTGGCTGGAGCTCTGGAAACACCATATATTTT

d_call: .
v_call: TRBV2
j_call: TRBJ2-3
clone_size: .
cdr3_aa: CASSPRTYTDTQYF
cdr3_nt: TGTGCCAGCAGCCCTAGGACCTACACAGATACGCAGTATTTT

d_call: .
v_call: TRBV29-1
j_call: TRBJ2-1
clone_size: .
cdr3_aa: CSVVIVADHNYNEQFF
cdr3_nt: TGCAGCGTTGTAATAGTAGCGGACCATAACTACAATGAGCAGTTCTTC

d_call: .
v_call: TRBV7-2
j_call: TRBJ1-2
clone_size: .
cdr3_aa: CASSLDGHVDYGYTF
cdr3_nt: TGTGCCAGCAGCTTAGATGGTCACGTGGACTATGGCTACACCTTC

d_call: TRBD1
v_call: TRBV13
j_call: TRBJ1-2
clone_size: .
cdr3_aa: CASSLAHRGGGYTF
cdr3_nt: TGTGCCAGCAGCTTAGCCCACAGGGGGGGTGGCTACACCTTC

d_call: .
v_call: TRBV14
j_call: TRBJ1-2
clone_size: .
cdr3_aa: CASSQAGNSYGYTF
cdr3_nt: TGTGCCAGCAGCCAAGCAGGGAACTCCTATGGCTACACCTTC

d_call: .
v_call: TRBV7-2
j_call: TRBJ2-7
clone_size: once
cdr3_aa: CASSSGRAYEQYF
cdr3_nt: TGTGCCAGCAGCTCCGGTAGGGCCTACGAGCAGTACTTC

d_call: TRBD2
v_call: TRBV19
j_call: TRBJ2-1
clone_size: few
cdr3_aa: CASSKALGLAKINEQFF
cdr3_nt: TGTGCCAGTAGTAAGGCCCTGGGACTAGCGAAGATCAATGAGCAGTTCTTC

d_call: .
v_call: TRBV4-3
j_call: TRBJ2-2
clone_size: .
cdr3_aa: CASSQDFSRTGGPATGELFF
cdr3_nt: TGCGCCAGCAGCCAAGATTTTAGTAGAACGGGCGGGCCCGCCACCGGGGAGCTGTTTTTT

d_call: TRBD2
v_call: TRBV4-2
j_call: TRBJ2-1
clone_size: .
cdr3_aa: CASSQDGGRPWYEQFF
cdr3_nt: TGTGCCAGCAGCCAAGATGGCGGGAGGCCCTGGTATGAGCAGTTCTTC

d_call: TRBD1
v_call: TRBV11-1
j_call: TRBJ2-5
clone_size: few
cdr3_aa: CASSRGQGLWGETQYF
cdr3_nt: TGTGCCAGCAGTCGAGGACAGGGGCTGTGGGGGGAGACCCAGTACTTC

d_call: TRBD2
v_call: TRBV28
j_call: TRBJ2-2
clone_size: .
cdr3_aa: CASSSGTSESGELFF
cdr3_nt: TGTGCCAGCAGTTCCGGGACTAGCGAATCCGGGGAGCTGTTTTTT

d_call: .
v_call: TRBV11-2
j_call: TRBJ2-7
clone_size: .
cdr3_aa: CASRYWREQYF
cdr3_nt: TGTGCCAGCAGGTATTGGAGGGAGCAGTACTTC

d_call: .
v_call: TRBV7-8
j_call: TRBJ1-1
clone_size: .
cdr3_aa: CASSPFGRGARTEAFF
cdr3_nt: TGTGCCAGCAGCCCCTTCGGCCGGGGGGCGCGTACTGAAGCTTTCTTT

d_call: .
v_call: TRBV18
j_call: TRBJ2-1
clone_size: .
cdr3_aa: CASSPDRSSYNEQFF
cdr3_nt: TGTGCCAGCTCACCTGACAGAAGCTCCTACAATGAGCAGTTCTTC

d_call: TRBD1
v_call: TRBV5-1
j_call: TRBJ2-7
clone_size: .
cdr3_aa: CASRQGSSYEQYF
cdr3_nt: TGCGCCAGCCGACAGGGGAGCTCCTACGAGCAGTACTTC

d_call: .
v_call: TRBV10-2
j_call: TRBJ2-2
clone_size: .
cdr3_aa: CASSNDSGELFF
cdr3_nt: TGCGCCAGCAGCAACGACTCTGGGGAGCTGTTTTTT

d_call: .
v_call: TRBV19
j_call: TRBJ2-2
clone_size: few
cdr3_aa: CASSIQRTTGELFF
cdr3_nt: TGTGCCAGTAGTATCCAGAGGACCACCGGGGAGCTGTTTTTT

d_call: TRBD2
v_call: TRBV9
j_call: TRBJ2-3
clone_size: .
cdr3_aa: CASSVGSGGWDTQYF
cdr3_nt: TGTGCCAGCAGCGTAGGGTCGGGGGGATGGGATACGCAGTATTTT

d_call: TRBD2
v_call: TRBV6-1
j_call: TRBJ2-3
clone_size: .
cdr3_aa: CASSALAGDHTDTQYF
cdr3_nt: TGTGCCAGCAGTGCTCTAGCGGGAGACCACACAGATACGCAGTATTTT

d_call: TRBD2
v_call: TRBV7-2
j_call: TRBJ2-3
clone_size: .
cdr3_aa: CASNREEDTQYF
cdr3_nt: TGTGCCAGCAATCGGGAGGAAGATACGCAGTATTTT

d_call: .
v_call: TRBV14
j_call: TRBJ2-5
clone_size: .
cdr3_aa: CASSQSWGAGETQYF
cdr3_nt: TGTGCCAGCAGCCAAAGTTGGGGAGCCGGGGAGACCCAGTACTTC

d_call: TRBD2
v_call: TRBV27
j_call: TRBJ2-7
clone_size: .
cdr3_aa: CASSNPGLAGANYEQYF
cdr3_nt: TGTGCCAGCAGTAACCCGGGACTAGCGGGAGCTAACTACGAGCAGTACTTC

d_call: .
v_call: TRBV7-2
j_call: TRBJ2-1
clone_size: once
cdr3_aa: CASSLEGIGEQFF
cdr3_nt: TGTGCCAGCAGCTTAGAAGGGATCGGTGAGCAGTTCTTC

d_call: .
v_call: TRBV5-5
j_call: TRBJ1-2
clone_size: .
cdr3_aa: CASSQSGNSGYTF
cdr3_nt: TGTGCCAGCAGCCAGTCGGGGAATTCTGGCTACACCTTC